This T cell receptor (beta chain) appears in the sequencing data of a study of shared T cell receptors in the human thymus. Trimming cost V 2 bases and J 5 bases, with 27 bases left between them. This CDR3 region has 20 residues. The germline gives CDR1 KGHSH, CDR2 LQKENI. Assay used: immunoSEQ multiplex PCR; TCRdb lists only in-frame clones, some missing. The data contain under 450,000 clones, roughly 94% of them singletons. Sequencing used thymocytes. The chain uses TRBV18 and TRBJ1-4; D uncertain. This TCR was sampled from a human donor. This CDR3 reads CASSPFPTVFGRQENEKLFF. CDR3 DNA sequence: TGTGCCAGCTCACCATTCCCCACCGTTTTTGGAAGGCAAGAGAATGAAAAACTGTTTTTT.